These 9 T cell receptor beta chains originate from one sample sequenced in a study of T cells after yellow fever vaccination. TCRdb re-called the 5' RACE reads through MiXCR, storing one row per CDR3 protein. Among roughly 500,000 distinct CDR3 sequences listed, over 15% were seen once. The material was PBMCs, obtained 15 days after the yellow fever booster vaccination. The receptor set was obtained from a man aged 25 to 40 who received the YFV17D yellow fever vaccine.

The chain recombines TRBV5-1 with TRBJ2-7, with D perhaps matching TRBD1 (6 bases). V was shortened by 4 bases and J by 5 bases, with 13 bases between the two germline ends. This CDR3 is built from 13 residues. In germline, CDR1 is SGHRS, CDR2 YFSETQ. The CDR3 DNA reads as TGCGCCAGCAGCCAGGGACACGGCAACGAGCAGTACTTC. It specifies CASSQGHGNEQYF.

This clonotype has a handful of counts. The CDR3 DNA is TGCAGTGCTAGAGATATGGCAGGTAGAATCTACGAGCAGTACTTC. Residues: CSARDMAGRIYEQYF. The chain combines TRBV20-1 with TRBJ2-7, with unresolved D. The germline V and J ends were trimmed by 0 bases and 3 bases, with 15 bases remaining between them. The CDR3 loop spans 15 amino acids. The germline gives CDR1 DFQATT, CDR2 SNEGSKA (reference sequence).

The chain links TRBV7-2 to TRBJ2-3; 7 bases match TRBD2. V gave up 5 bases and J gave up 2 bases; unmatched junction bases: 7. Per germline, CDR1 SGHTA and CDR2 FQGNSA. The CDR3 loop spans 15 amino acids. The CDR3 DNA reads TGTGCCAGCAGCCTGGGGGGGACTTACACAGATACGCAGTATTTT. The encoded protein is CASSLGGTYTDTQYF.

This clonotype has a handful of counts. This chain uses TRBV20-1 with TRBJ1-4; the D gene is possibly TRBD1 (5 bases). Trimming shortened V by 6 bases and J by 5 bases, and 10 bases separated the two germline ends. Germline loops: CDR1 DFQATT, CDR2 SNEGSKA (reference sequence). This CDR3 is 12 amino acids long. CDR3 bases: TGCAGTGCCCGATGGGGGAATGAAAAACTGTTTTTT. Its translation: CSARWGNEKLFF.

This chain joins TRBV3-1 and TRBJ2-5; 7 positions agree with TRBD1. V was clipped by 3 bases and J by 3 bases; unmatched bases: 4. The CDR3 is 14 amino acids. Germline CDR1 is LGHDT and CDR2 is YNNKEL (reference sequence). Here the CDR3 reads CASSQWDRKETQYF. As DNA, the CDR3 is TGTGCCAGCAGCCAGTGGGACAGAAAAGAGACCCAGTACTTC.

This clonotype was found a few times. The chain couples TRBV6-1 to TRBJ2-2; the D gene could be TRBD1 or TRBD2 (6 bases each). Germline-derived CDR1 and CDR2 are MNHNS and SASEGT. Trimming shortened V by 5 bases and J by 7 bases, and 14 bases separated the two germline ends. The CDR3 is 14 residues long. DNA for the CDR3: TGTGCCAGCAGTCGGGGGCGTCAGGTCGGGGAGCTGTTTTTT. It yields the protein CASSRGRQVGELFF.

The rearrangement joins TRBV27 to TRBJ2-7, with 7 positions matching TRBD1. V trimming: 3 bases; J trimming: 7 bases; junction bases outside the gene matches: 15. The CDR3 totals 16 residues. CDR1 and CDR2 (germline): MNHEY, SMNVEV (reference sequence). Here the CDR3 reads CASSFLGLQGDEEQYF. In DNA, the CDR3 is TGTGCCAGCAGTTTTCTGGGTTTGCAGGGGGATGAGGAGCAGTACTTC.

The chain links TRBV7-2 to TRBJ2-3, with D possibly called TRBD1 or TRBD2 (5 bases each). With 3 bases removed from V and 4 bases from J, the gap between germline ends came to 17 bases. The CDR3 is 16 residues long. The V gene's germline CDR1 is SGHTA and CDR2 FQGNSA. The CDR3 DNA follows: TGTGCCAGCAGCTTTCCGGGACCTCCGTCCGCAGATACGCAGTATTTT. Protein: CASSFPGPPSADTQYF.

This chain connects TRBV20-1 to TRBJ2-1, with no clear D. Trimming pared 5 bases from V and 9 bases from J, leaving 11 bases between. Germline CDR1 reads DFQATT; CDR2 reads SNEGSKA (reference sequence). CDR3 length equals 11 residues. The CDR3 protein is CSARLPSEQFF. CDR3 bases: TGCAGTGCTCGACTCCCCAGTGAGCAGTTCTTC.